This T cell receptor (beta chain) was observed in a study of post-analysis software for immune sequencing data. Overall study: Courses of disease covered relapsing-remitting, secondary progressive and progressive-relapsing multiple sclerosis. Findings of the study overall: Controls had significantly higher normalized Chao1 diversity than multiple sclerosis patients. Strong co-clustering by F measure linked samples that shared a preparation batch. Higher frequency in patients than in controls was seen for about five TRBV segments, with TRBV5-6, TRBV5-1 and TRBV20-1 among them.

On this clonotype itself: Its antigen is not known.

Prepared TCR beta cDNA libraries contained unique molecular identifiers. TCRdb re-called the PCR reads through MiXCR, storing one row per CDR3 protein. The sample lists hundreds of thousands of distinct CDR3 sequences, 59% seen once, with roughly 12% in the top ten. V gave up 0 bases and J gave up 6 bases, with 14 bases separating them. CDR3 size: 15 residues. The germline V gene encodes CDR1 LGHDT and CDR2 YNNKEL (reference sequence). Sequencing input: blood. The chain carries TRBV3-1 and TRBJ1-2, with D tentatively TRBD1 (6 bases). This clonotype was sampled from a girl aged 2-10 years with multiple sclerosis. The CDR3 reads CASSQDFEQGHGYTF. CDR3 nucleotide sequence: TGTGCCAGCAGCCAAGATTTCGAACAGGGACATGGCTACACCTTC.